Listed here is a single T cell receptor beta chain. This entry comes from a study of T-cell reconstitution after alpha-beta-depleted transplantation in children. Unique molecular identifiers were incorporated when the TCRbeta library was constructed. Via MiXCR, TCRdb re-called the PCR reads, giving one row per CDR3 protein. The table has some 350,000 distinct CDR3 sequences, 10% to 13% seen once; the top ten hold around 2.3%. CDR3 length equals 17 residues. Germline CDR1 reads LGHNA; CDR2 reads YSLEER. Unmatched junction bases numbered 11, after V lost 1 base and J lost 6 bases. The sample in question was PBMCs from the stem cell graft donor, obtained from the stem cell graft. This clonotype originated in a human donor who donated a stem cell graft to a child with acute lymphoblastic leukemia. The J gene is TRBJ2-1, the V gene TRBV4-3, with TRBD2 matching over 8 bases. The CDR3 region is CASSQGRGGHFRNEQFF. In DNA, the CDR3 is TGCGCCAGCAGCCAAGGTCGCGGGGGGCATTTTCGCAATGAGCAGTTCTTC.